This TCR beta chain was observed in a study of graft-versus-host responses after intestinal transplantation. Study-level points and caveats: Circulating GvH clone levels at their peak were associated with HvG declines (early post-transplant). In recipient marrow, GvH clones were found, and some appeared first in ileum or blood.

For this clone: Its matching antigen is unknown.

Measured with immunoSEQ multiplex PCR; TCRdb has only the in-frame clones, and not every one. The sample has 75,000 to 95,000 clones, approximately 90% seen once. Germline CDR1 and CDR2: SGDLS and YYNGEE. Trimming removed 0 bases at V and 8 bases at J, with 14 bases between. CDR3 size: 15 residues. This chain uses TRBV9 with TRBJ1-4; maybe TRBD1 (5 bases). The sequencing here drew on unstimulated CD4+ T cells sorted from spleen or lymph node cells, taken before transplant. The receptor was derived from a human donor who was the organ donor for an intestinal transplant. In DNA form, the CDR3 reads TGTGCCAGCAGCGTAGATACAGGCGGCTACGAAAAACTGTTTTTT. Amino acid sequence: CASSVDTGGYEKLFF.